This T cell receptor beta chain originates from a study of blood T cell repertoires in COVID-19. About the research overall: Samples of COVID-19 (acute and convalescent) were obtained from the United States, Italy and Spain. The analysed material was cDNA or gDNA that came from T cells, B-cell-depleted T cells, or PBMCs.

The table came from immunoSEQ multiplex PCR; TCRdb's copy has only in-frame clones and leaves some out. The data show around 330,000 clones, about 92% seen once. This CDR3 is 15 amino acids long. Germline V gives CDR1 MNHEY, CDR2 SVGAGI. With V trimmed by 5 bases and J by 3 bases, 10 bases remained unmatched. Sequences were obtained from PBMCs or T cells enriched from blood (not recorded which). This receptor was obtained from a man aged 60 to 75 who had recovered from COVID-19. V usage is TRBV6-5 and J usage is TRBJ2-7; 7 positions agree with TRBD1. The chain's CDR3 is CASSRSGQPNYEQYF. CDR3 sequence (DNA): TGTGCCAGCAGTCGTTCGGGACAGCCAAACTACGAGCAGTACTTC.